Listed here are 32 T cell receptor beta chains from one sample, sequenced in a study of cytomegalovirus exposure and HLA in healthy donors. Primers included in the PCR were 60 Vbeta and 13 Jbeta primers. Clones were read by immunoSEQ multiplex PCR, and TCRdb kept only the in-frame ones, dropping some. The sample gives 120,000 to 150,000 clones, under 70% of which show up once; approximately 6.5% is in the top ten. Source material: PBMCs. All receptors derive from an older woman in good health and CMV-seronegative.

This clone was counted only a few times. The chain is built from TRBV9 and TRBJ2-1; TRBD2 aligns across 7 bases. Per germline, CDR1 SGDLS and CDR2 YYNGEE. The CDR3 is made up of 15 amino acids. V lost 0 bases, J lost 4 bases, and 4 bases stayed unmatched. The CDR3 coding sequence is TGTGCCAGCAGCGTAGAGCCTAGCGGTTACAATGAGCAGTTCTTC. The encoded protein is CASSVEPSGYNEQFF.

This clone was counted once. J is TRBJ2-7 and V is TRBV28; D unclear. The CDR3 is made up of 13 amino acids. Trimming left V 5 bases short and J 0 bases short, with 8 bases between. Germline values: CDR1 MDHEN, CDR2 SYDVKM. The CDR3 DNA follows: TGTGCCAGCAGTGGTGGCAGCTCCTACGAGCAGTACTTC. Its protein product is CASSGGSSYEQYF.

V is TRBV28 and J is TRBJ2-5, with 8 bases aligning to TRBD1. The junction had 11 bases not matched to a gene; V was cut back by 3 bases and J by 5 bases. The CDR3 is made up of 16 amino acids. Germline CDR1 and CDR2: MDHEN and SYDVKM. The CDR3 loop reads CASSLLRQGRAETQYF. The DNA for the CDR3 is TGTGCCAGCAGTTTGCTCCGACAGGGGAGAGCGGAGACCCAGTACTTC.

The gene calls are TRBV2 and TRBJ2-2; 11 positions agree with TRBD1. This CDR3 spans 14 amino acids. The germline V gene has CDR1 SNHLY and CDR2 FYNNEI. V dropped 6 bases and J dropped 9; count of bases not matched to a gene: 6. CDR3 sequence reads: CASRTGQGARELFF. CDR3 bases: TGTGCCAGCAGGACCGGACAGGGGGCCAGGGAGCTGTTTTTT.

The rearrangement uses TRBV2 and TRBJ2-7; D possibly corresponds to TRBD1 (6 bases). The germline V gene has CDR1 SNHLY and CDR2 FYNNEI. Trimming took 7 bases from V and 0 from J, leaving 13 bases between them. This CDR3 is built from 14 residues. The CDR3 DNA follows: TGTGCCAGCACTTACAGGGTGCCCTCCTACGAGCAGTACTTC. Translated, it gives CASTYRVPSYEQYF.

This clone was counted a few times. This chain connects TRBV4-3 to TRBJ2-3; D might be TRBD2 (7 bases). CDR3 length: 16 amino acids. V lost 0 bases and J 5 bases, leaving 15 bases between the germline ends. Germline assignment: CDR1 LGHNA and CDR2 YSLEER. This CDR3 is CASSQDSEGGGDTQYF. Here the CDR3 DNA reads TGCGCCAGCAGCCAAGATAGTGAGGGGGGGGGAGATACGCAGTATTTT.

This clone was recorded a few times. The gene calls are TRBV7-7 and TRBJ2-1; TRBD1 matches 7 bases. CDR1 is SSHAT, CDR2 FNYEAQ, per germline (reference sequence). There are 13 residues in the CDR3. Germline trimming cut 5 bases from V and 7 bases from J; bases unmatched to any gene: 5. The DNA of the CDR3 is TGTGCCAGCAGCCGAGACAGGGTGAATGAGCAGTTCTTC. It specifies CASSRDRVNEQFF. Variable domain in full (rest from reference TRBV7-7 and TRBJ2-1): GAGVSQSPRYKVTKRGQDVTLRCDPISSHATLYWYQQALGQGPEFLTYFNYEAQPDKSGLPSDRFSAERPEGSISTLTIQRTEQRDSAMYRCASSRDRVNEQFFGPGTRLTVL.

Notes on this clone: Other DNA sequences in this specimen translate into the identical CDR3. The chain employs TRBV7-2 and TRBJ2-3; 8 nucleotides align to TRBD1. The CDR3 is 15 amino acids. Germline V CDR1 and CDR2: SGHTA, FQGNSA. V shed 6 bases and J 1 base; nucleotides not matched to a gene: 6. CDR3 nucleotides: TGTGCCAGCAGTCCCGGACAGGGAGGCACAGATACGCAGTATTTT. Protein sequence: CASSPGQGGTDTQYF.

The chain carries TRBV27 and TRBJ1-2, with 7 bases matching TRBD1. CDR3 size: 13 residues. Germline lookup yields CDR1 MNHEY and CDR2 SMNVEV (reference sequence). With V trimmed by 7 bases and J by 10 bases, 12 bases remained unmatched. The CDR3 DNA reads TGTGCCAGCAAACCTTTCCGGGACAGAACCTACACCTTC. It encodes CASKPFRDRTYTF.

The chain carries TRBV28 and TRBJ2-1; 7 bases map to TRBD2. This CDR3 is 11 amino acids long. Germline CDR1 and CDR2: MDHEN and SYDVKM. With V trimmed by 2 bases and J by 12 bases, 1 base remained unmatched. In DNA form, the CDR3 reads TGTGCCAGCAGTTTAACGGGGGGGCAGTTCTTC. The encoded protein is CASSLTGGQFF.

The chain recombines TRBV18 with TRBJ1-2; 10 positions agree with TRBD1. The V segment lost 1 base and the J segment 7 bases; nucleotides outside the gene matches: 3. The CDR3 contains 14 residues. Germline V gives CDR1 KGHSH, CDR2 LQKENI. CDR3 DNA sequence: TGTGCCAGCTCACCACGACAGGGGGCTGCTGGCTACACCTTC. This gives the protein CASSPRQGAAGYTF.

The chain employs TRBV11-2 and TRBJ2-3, with 8 bases fitting TRBD2. CDR3 length: 16 residues. Germline lookup yields CDR1 SGHAT and CDR2 FQNNGV. V gave up 1 base and J gave up 3 bases; unmatched junction bases: 6. The CDR3 loop is CASSLGGRGETDTQYF. CDR3 in DNA: TGTGCCAGCAGCTTAGGGGGGCGGGGGGAGACAGATACGCAGTATTTT.

The V and J genes are TRBV28 and TRBJ2-3; 14 bases map to TRBD2. This CDR3 is built from 22 residues. Germline V gene sequence: CDR1 MDHEN, CDR2 SYDVKM. Trimming at V came to 8 bases and at J to 3 bases, leaving 25 bases not matched to a gene. The CDR3 sequence is CASHPCGGSQGLAGGQTDTQYF. DNA for the CDR3: TGTGCCAGCCATCCGTGTGGGGGGTCCCAAGGACTAGCGGGAGGACAGACAGATACGCAGTATTTT.

The table lists this clone with a few counts. This sequence joins TRBV19 and TRBJ2-5; 7 positions match TRBD2. The germline V gene encodes CDR1 LNHDA and CDR2 SQIVND (reference sequence). Losses at the gene ends were 6 bases for V and 1 base for J; bases not matched to a gene: 8. CDR3 length: 15 residues. This chain's CDR3 is CASSPVGGVQETQYF. As DNA, the CDR3 is TGTGCCAGTAGCCCGGTGGGGGGGGTCCAAGAGACCCAGTACTTC. Drawing the rest from reference TRBV19 and TRBJ2-5, the complete variable domain is DGGITQSPKYLFRKEGQNVTLSCEQNLNHDAMYWYRQDPGQGLRLIYYSQIVNDFQKGDIAEGYSVSREKKESFPLTVTSAQKNPTAFYLCASSPVGGVQETQYFGPGTRLLVL.

The chain employs TRBV19 and TRBJ1-4; 10 positions agree with TRBD1. With 5 bases clipped from V and 7 bases from J, the junction kept 4 bases outside the gene matches. The germline gives CDR1 LNHDA, CDR2 SQIVND (reference sequence). The CDR3 is 14 residues long. The CDR3 protein is CASSRDRGGEKLFF. The CDR3 nucleotides read TGTGCCAGTAGTCGGGACAGGGGTGGTGAAAAACTGTTTTTT.

This clone was detected only a few times. The rearrangement joins TRBV19 to TRBJ1-3, with D maybe TRBD1 (6 bases). Germline-derived CDR1 and CDR2 are LNHDA and SQIVND (reference sequence). V lost 5 bases to trimming and J lost 3 bases, with 20 bases between them. This CDR3 region has 17 residues. CDR3 region: CASSPSTGRRGGNTIYF. DNA of the CDR3: TGTGCCAGTAGTCCCTCGACAGGTCGACGGGGTGGAAACACCATATATTTT.

This chain connects TRBV5-1 to TRBJ2-3; possible D gene TRBD2, 6 bases. CDR3 length equals 14 residues. Trimming stripped 4 bases from V and 5 bases from J, with 14 bases between. Per the germline V gene, CDR1 is SGHRS and CDR2 is YFSETQ. The CDR3 protein is CASSGGLRGDTQYF. The CDR3 DNA sequence: TGCGCCAGCAGCGGCGGGTTGCGGGGAGATACGCAGTATTTT.

The sample holds a few counts of this clone. The chain uses TRBV18 and TRBJ2-7; D not resolved. Per the germline V gene, CDR1 is KGHSH and CDR2 is LQKENI. The V gene lost 3 bases and the J gene lost 4 bases, with 13 bases spanning the gap. The CDR3 consists of 14 residues. In nucleotides, the CDR3 is TGTGCCAGCTCACCTCCAGGCCCAGGATACGAGCAGTACTTC. Translation: CASSPPGPGYEQYF.

The rearrangement uses TRBV4-1 and TRBJ2-1; TRBD2 matches at 8 bases. V shed 4 bases, J shed 4 bases, and the junction held 9 bases outside the gene matches. From germline, CDR1 is MGHRA and CDR2 YSYEKL. This CDR3 spans 16 amino acids. The CDR3 loop is CASSPTTSAQYNEQFF. Here the CDR3 DNA reads TGCGCCAGCAGCCCCACGACTAGCGCGCAGTACAATGAGCAGTTCTTC.

This clone has just a few counts. This CDR3 is also generated by other DNA sequences in the sample. The rearrangement uses TRBV7-7 and TRBJ2-5, with D possibly being TRBD2 (5 bases). The CDR3 is 12 amino acids. Germline CDR1 reads SSHAT; CDR2 reads FNYEAQ (reference sequence). Written as DNA, the CDR3 is TGTGCTAGCCAGCGGCCTCAAGAGACCCAGTACTTC. It is translated as CASQRPQETQYF.

The rearrangement links TRBV6-5 to TRBJ1-2, with D maybe TRBD1 (5 bases). Per the germline V gene, CDR1 is MNHEY and CDR2 is SVGAGI. V was cut by 5 bases and J by 4 bases, with 8 bases left in between. The CDR3 spans 12 residues. The CDR3, as DNA: TGTGCCAGCAGTCCAGGGATCTATGGCTACACCTTC. Its protein is CASSPGIYGYTF.

The chain links TRBV29-1 to TRBJ2-3; tentatively, D is TRBD2 (6 bases). The CDR3 has 12 residues. Germline assignment: CDR1 SQVTM and CDR2 ANQGSEA. V was cut by 3 bases and J by 6 bases, with 10 bases left in between. In DNA, the CDR3 is TGCAGCGTTGATGACGGAGGGGATACGCAGTATTTT. It specifies CSVDDGGDTQYF.

About this clone: The junction differs from germline at one of its ends, possibly a read error. The chain employs TRBV15 and TRBJ2-2, with 10 bases lining up with TRBD2. This CDR3 region has 15 residues. Per the germline V gene, CDR1 is LNHNV and CDR2 is YYDKDF (reference sequence). The CDR3 nucleotides are TGTGCCACCAGGAGAGGGACTAGCGTGGCCGGGGAGCTGTTTTTT. Its translation is CATRRGTSVAGELFF.

This rearrangement joins TRBV9 to TRBJ2-3; 7 bases align to TRBD2. V dropped 2 bases and J dropped 2; count of bases not matched to a gene: 5. Germline V lookup: CDR1 SGDLS, CDR2 YYNGEE. This CDR3 region has 15 residues. The CDR3 coding sequence is TGTGCCAGCAGCGTGGGGGGGTGGGCCACAGATACGCAGTATTTT. Translation gives CASSVGGWATDTQYF. Full variable domain (missing parts from reference TRBV9 and TRBJ2-3): DSGVTQTPKHLITATGQRVTLRCSPRSGDLSVYWYQQSLDQGLQFLIQYYNGEERAKGNILERFSAQQFPDLHSELNLSSLELGDSALYFCASSVGGWATDTQYFGPGTRLTVL.

In DNA, the CDR3 is TGTGCCAGCAGCCAACTAGCGGGAGCAGGTTTCTACGAGCAGTACTTC. Its protein is CASSQLAGAGFYEQYF. This chain joins TRBV4-2 and TRBJ2-7; 10 bases align to TRBD2. The V segment lost 2 bases and the J segment 3 bases; nucleotides outside the gene matches: 7. Germline values: CDR1 LGHNA, CDR2 YNFKEQ. This CDR3 is built from 16 residues.

The chain joins TRBV28 to TRBJ2-1; D remains unclear. Germline loops: CDR1 MDHEN, CDR2 SYDVKM. The CDR3 runs to 12 residues. Between the trimmed V and J ends, which lost 4 bases and 6 bases, there was a span of 7 bases. The CDR3 sequence: CASSSNPNEQFF. The CDR3, as DNA: TGTGCCAGCAGTTCTAATCCCAATGAGCAGTTCTTC.

This clone was seen only a few times. A junction boundary mismatches the germline segment, possibly from a read error. CDR3 DNA sequence: TGTGCCAGCAGGGAGGCAGGCGTCAATAACTCACCCCTCCACTTT. Translated, it gives CASREAGVNNSPLHF. The chain employs TRBV6-1 and TRBJ1-6; D not resolved. Germline V gene sequence: CDR1 MNHNS, CDR2 SASEGT. The CDR3 spans 15 residues.

The chain has TRBV2 and TRBJ2-3, with D perhaps TRBD2 (7 bases). This CDR3 has 11 residues. CDR1 SNHLY and CDR2 FYNNEI come from the germline V gene. Trimming left V 9 bases short and J 4 bases short, with 8 bases between. This CDR3 is CARGGADTQYF. The CDR3, as DNA: TGTGCCAGAGGGGGGGCAGATACGCAGTATTTT. The complete variable domain, with remaining parts taken from reference TRBV2 and TRBJ2-3, reads EPEVTQTPSHQVTQMGQEVILRCVPISNHLYFYWYRQILGQKVEFLVSFYNNEISEKSEIFDDQFSVERPDGSNFTLKIRSTKLEDSAMYFCARGGADTQYFGPGTRLTVL.

The chain links TRBV13 to TRBJ2-7; D is unclear. Germline CDR1 PRHDT, CDR2 FYEKMQ (reference sequence). V was pared by 5 bases and J by 2 bases, with 4 bases between. This CDR3 has 11 amino acids. CDR3 region: CASSIAYEQYF. The CDR3 bases are TGTGCCAGCAGCATCGCCTACGAGCAGTACTTC.

The J gene is TRBJ1-3, the V gene TRBV7-2; D might be TRBD1 (6 bases). The germline V gene has CDR1 SGHTA and CDR2 FQGNSA. CDR3 size: 16 residues. V lost 3 bases and J lost 0, with 12 bases in between. This CDR3 is CASSLGPQGSGNTIYF. In DNA, the CDR3 is TGTGCCAGCAGCTTGGGCCCACAGGGCTCTGGAAACACCATATATTTT.

The chain uses TRBV7-7 and TRBJ2-7, with D unresolved. Trimming stripped 5 bases from V and 2 bases from J, with 16 bases between. Germline-derived CDR1 and CDR2 are SSHAT and FNYEAQ (reference sequence). This CDR3 spans 15 amino acids. DNA of the CDR3: TGTGCCAGCAGCCCTCTAGATAAGACGACCTACGAGCAGTACTTC. This gives the protein CASSPLDKTTYEQYF.

The rearrangement joins TRBV18 to TRBJ1-5, with TRBD1 matching over 11 bases. The germline CDR1 and CDR2 sequences are KGHSH and LQKENI. V lost 4 bases to trimming and J lost 6 bases; unmatched junction nucleotides: 5. The CDR3 is 15 amino acids. The CDR3 coding sequence is TGTGCCAGCTCACGGGACAGGGGGGAAAGTCAGCCCCAGCATTTT. Its protein is CASSRDRGESQPQHF.